The next 2 T cell receptor beta chains were all read from a single sample in a study of blood T cells in healthy people across ages. Primers used in a second PCR of about 7 to 12 cycles were a sample-barcoded 5' primer and a J-beta primer mix. One entry per CDR3 protein, called by TCRdb with MiXCR from the 5' RACE reads. The repertoire holds about 630,000 distinct CDR3 sequences, with around 20% as singletons. Sequencing was performed on blood. These receptors all stem from a man between 65 and 85 years old in good health.

The chain couples TRBV7-9 to TRBJ2-5, with D perhaps TRBD2 (5 bases). This CDR3 comprises 16 residues. Germline lookup yields CDR1 SEHNR and CDR2 FQNEAQ (reference sequence). The ends were cut back, 1 base at V and 4 bases at J, with 16 bases in the middle. This CDR3 reads CASSLVGLRITETQYF. In DNA, the CDR3 is TGTGCCAGCAGCTTAGTAGGACTCCGCATAACAGAGACCCAGTACTTC.

In its sample, this clonotype was seen a few times. The chain uses TRBV3-1 and TRBJ1-1; D remains unclear. The CDR3 is 12 residues long. Germline loops: CDR1 LGHDT, CDR2 YNNKEL (reference sequence). The germline V and J ends were trimmed by 2 bases and 9 bases, with 10 bases remaining between them. The CDR3 spells CASSQPPGQAFF. DNA for the CDR3: TGTGCCAGCAGCCAACCCCCCGGTCAAGCTTTCTTT.